What follows is one TCR beta chain and its context. Antigen specificity is unknown. This sample was taken from a study of CXCR3-negative and CXCR3-positive naive CD8 T cells. In preparing the TRB cDNA libraries, 5' RACE with UMI labels was used. TCRdb re-called the 5' RACE reads, yielding one record per CDR3 amino acid sequence without DNA. The table for this sample gives approximately 100,000 distinct CDR3 sequences. Findings of the study overall: Relative to CXCR3-negative naive cells, CXCR3-positive naive cells had more hydrophobic TRB CDR3s.

This sequence was found in a human donor in good health. Some clones in this sample may be carry-over from other donors' samples. Sequencing was done on a sample of naive CXCR3+ CD8+ T cells from blood. Regarding subset: CD45RO-CCR7+CD27+CD95- naive CD8+ T cells expressing CXCR3 (TNR3+).

This chain's CDR3 is CASSLDRGPAFF. The V gene is TRBV7-3, the J gene TRBJ1-1; the TCRdb call, TRBD1, lacks DNA for checking. Germline V CDR1 and CDR2: SGHTA, FQGTGA. This CDR3 has 12 residues.